The 17 T cell receptor beta chains given below trace back to one sample, sequenced in a study of identical twins. One entry per CDR3 protein results from TCRdb running MiXCR on the 5' RACE reads. The data show under 250,000 distinct CDR3 sequences, around a tenth seen once. The sequenced sample consisted of memory (CD45RO+) T cells sorted from blood. Receptors originate from a woman aged 18-30 years in good health.

This rearrangement joins TRBV20-1 to TRBJ1-1; perhaps TRBD1 as D (5 bases). The germline CDR1 and CDR2 sequences are DFQATT and SNEGSKA (reference sequence). Trimming left V 3 bases short and J 3 bases short, with 14 bases between. The CDR3 is 14 amino acids. In nucleotides, the CDR3 is TGCAGTGCTAGTGGAAGGGGTAGGTACACTGAAGCTTTCTTT. Translated, it gives CSASGRGRYTEAFF.

This clonotype was detected a few times. The chain links TRBV6-2 or TRBV6-3 to TRBJ2-1, with a weak D call TRBD2 (6 bases). The CDR3 covers 15 residues. Looked up from germline, CDR1 is MNHEY and CDR2 is SVGEGT. Deletions cut 2 bases from V and 3 bases from J, with 11 bases between. This CDR3 is CASSYGSGYYNEQFF. The CDR3 coding sequence is TGTGCCAGCAGTTACGGTAGCGGTTACTACAATGAGCAGTTCTTC.

This clonotype came up many times. The chain is built from TRBV16 and TRBJ2-7; 9 bases map to TRBD2. The V segment lost 4 bases and the J segment 3 bases; nucleotides outside the gene matches: 4. The CDR3 contains 14 residues. Germline lookup yields CDR1 KGHSY and CDR2 FQNENV. CDR3 sequence (DNA): TGTGCCAGCAGCCCCGCGGGAGGGGACTACGAGCAGTACTTC. Residues: CASSPAGGDYEQYF. Filled out from reference TRBV16 and TRBJ2-7, the complete variable domain reads GEEVAQTPKHLVRGEGQKAKLYCAPIKGHSYVFWYQQVLKNEFKFLISFQNENVFDETGMPKERFSAKCLPNSPCSLEIQATKLEDSAVYFCASSPAGGDYEQYFGPGTRLTVT.

This clonotype was counted at least ten times. J is TRBJ1-2 and V is TRBV10-3; D unresolved. This CDR3 has 13 residues. V was shortened by 4 bases and J by 1 base, with 7 bases between the two germline ends. Germline V gene lookup returns CDR1 ENHRY and CDR2 SYGVKD. CDR3 in DNA: TGTGCCATCAGTGCGGCGAATAACTATGGCTACACCTTC. This codes for CAISAANNYGYTF.

Concerning this clonotype: The junction shows a germline mismatch at one end, possibly a read error. The chain combines TRBV27 with TRBJ2-5; no firm D call. Germline lookup yields CDR1 MNHEY and CDR2 SMNVEV (reference sequence). The CDR3 extends over 13 amino acids. CDR3 amino acids: CANSLSRSDQGFF. Written as DNA, the CDR3 is TGTGCCAACAGTTTATCTCGTTCAGATCAAGGTTTCTTC.

This clonotype was detected a few times. The chain carries TRBV5-1 and TRBJ2-3; 11 positions agree with TRBD2. Germline CDR1 and CDR2: SGHRS and YFSETQ. J was trimmed by 1 base and V by 1 base; bases with no gene match: 5. The CDR3 has 17 amino acids. CDR3: CASSLKLAGGRTDTQYF. The CDR3 nucleotides read TGCGCCAGCAGCTTGAAGCTAGCGGGGGGCCGCACAGATACGCAGTATTTT.

This clonotype was detected many times. This chain uses TRBV3-1 with TRBJ1-2; TRBD1 is a possible D gene (5 bases). V lost 3 bases and J lost 2, with 19 bases in between. This CDR3 is 17 amino acids long. Germline CDR1 LGHDT, CDR2 YNNKEL (reference sequence). CDR3 in amino acids: CASSHRPAGRRNYGYTF. The CDR3 bases are TGTGCCAGCAGCCACCGACCCGCAGGGCGCCGAAACTATGGCTACACCTTC.

This clonotype turned up a few times. The genes are TRBV6-1 and TRBJ2-3, with D possibly being TRBD1 (5 bases). Between the trimmed V and J ends, which lost 2 bases and 8 bases, there was a span of 11 bases. The CDR3 runs to 13 residues. Germline CDR1 is MNHNS and CDR2 is SASEGT. CDR3 sequence (DNA): TGTGCCAGCAGTGAACAGGGTCAAGGTACGCAGTATTTT. Translated: CASSEQGQGTQYF.

This chain uses TRBV20-1 with TRBJ1-1; D unclear. CDR1 is DFQATT, CDR2 SNEGSKA, per germline (reference sequence). V gave up 0 bases and J gave up 3 bases, with 8 bases separating them. The CDR3 extends over 13 amino acids. DNA of the CDR3: TGCAGTGCTAGAGAGATAACGTACACTGAAGCTTTCTTT. It encodes CSAREITYTEAFF.

V and J are TRBV2 and TRBJ2-5; possibly TRBD1 for D (5 bases). Germline assignment: CDR1 SNHLY and CDR2 FYNNEI. Trimming left V 2 bases short and J 13 bases short, with 11 bases between. The CDR3 length is 11 residues. As DNA, the CDR3 is TGTGCCAGCAGTGAAACAGGTCCTCGGTACTTC. Its protein product is CASSETGPRYF.

This sequence joins TRBV7-2 and TRBJ1-2, with TRBD1 as a possible D gene (6 bases). The CDR3 runs 12 residues. Germline V CDR1 and CDR2: SGHTA, FQGNSA. Trimming removed 4 bases at V and 7 bases at J, with 10 bases between. CDR3 residues: CASSYREFGYTF. The DNA of the CDR3 is TGTGCCAGCAGCTACAGGGAGTTTGGCTACACCTTC.

This clonotype was seen only a few times. The rearrangement joins TRBV5-1 to TRBJ2-5; 8 nucleotides agree with TRBD2. V shed 2 bases, J shed 0 bases, and the junction held 3 bases outside the gene matches. The CDR3 is 15 residues long. In germline, CDR1 is SGHRS, CDR2 YFSETQ. The CDR3 region has the DNA TGCGCCAGCAGCTTTAGCGGGGTCAACCAAGAGACCCAGTACTTC. It is translated as CASSFSGVNQETQYF.

This clonotype has a count of ten or more. This sequence joins TRBV20-1 and TRBJ2-3; possible D gene TRBD2, 6 bases. In germline, CDR1 is DFQATT, CDR2 SNEGSKA (reference sequence). There are 11 residues in the CDR3. V dropped 6 bases and J dropped 6 bases, with 10 bases sitting between them. In DNA form, the CDR3 reads TGCAGTGCGCGGGACCATGATACGCAGTATTTT. Residues: CSARDHDTQYF.

This chain links TRBV18 with TRBJ2-7; 9 positions match TRBD2. This CDR3 spans 14 amino acids. The V gene's germline CDR1 is KGHSH and CDR2 LQKENI. The trim removed 3 bases at V and 2 bases at J, leaving 2 bases unmatched. CDR3 loop: CASSPGLATYEQYF. The CDR3 nucleotides are TGTGCCAGCTCACCGGGACTAGCTACCTACGAGCAGTACTTC. The entire variable domain, with the rest obtained from reference TRBV18 and TRBJ2-7, is as follows: NAGVMQNPRHLVRRRGQEARLRCSPMKGHSHVYWYRQLPEEGLKFMVYLQKENIIDESGMPKERFSAEFPKEGPSILRIQQVVRGDSAAYFCASSPGLATYEQYFGPGTRLTVT.

The chain uses TRBV7-2 and TRBJ2-1; D remains unclear. The CDR3 loop spans 11 amino acids. The germline V and J ends were trimmed by 8 bases and 5 bases, with 7 bases remaining between them. The V gene's germline CDR1 is SGHTA and CDR2 FQGNSA. The CDR3 is CASGINNEQFF. In DNA form, the CDR3 reads TGTGCCAGCGGGATAAACAATGAGCAGTTCTTC.

This clonotype was observed a few times. The rearrangement uses TRBV29-1 and TRBJ1-2, with 8 bases fitting TRBD1. The CDR3 loop spans 14 amino acids. The junction had 2 bases not matched to a gene; V was cut back by 0 bases and J by 2 bases. Germline V gives CDR1 SQVTM, CDR2 ANQGSEA. CDR3 loop: CSVEEDRVNYGYTF. DNA for the CDR3: TGCAGCGTTGAAGAGGACAGGGTAAACTATGGCTACACCTTC.

This clonotype was recorded once. V and J are TRBV25-1 and TRBJ2-2; D is possibly TRBD1 (6 bases). This CDR3 is 16 amino acids long. Germline loops: CDR1 MGHDK, CDR2 SYGVNS. Trimming cost V 4 bases and J 6 bases, with 18 bases left between them. This CDR3 reads CASSGLGGGFSGELFF. For the CDR3, the DNA is TGTGCCAGCAGTGGTCTTGGGGGCGGCTTCTCCGGGGAGCTGTTTTTT. Full variable domain (rest looked up from reference TRBV25-1 and TRBJ2-2): EADIYQTPRYLVIGTGKKITLECSQTMGHDKMYWYQQDPGMELHLIHYSYGVNSTEKGDLSSESTVSRIRTEHFPLTLESARPSHTSQYLCASSGLGGGFSGELFFGEGSRLTVL.